The 22 T cell receptor beta chains presented below share a single source sample, sequenced in a study of CD8 T cells in Susac syndrome. The RNA input was about 0.5 to 1 ug, and it was reverse transcribed with random hexamers. TCRdb analysed the immunoSEQ multiplex PCR reads with MiXCR anew, one entry per CDR3 protein. The sample contains 100,000 to 150,000 distinct CDR3 sequences, around 75% of which appear only once. Input material: CD8+ T cells from PBMCs. The receptors come from a human donor with multiple sclerosis.

The chain couples TRBV9 to TRBJ2-1; TRBD1 might be the D (5 bases). CDR1 is SGDLS, CDR2 YYNGEE, per germline. The V and J ends lost 0 bases and 6 bases respectively, with 13 bases between them. The CDR3 has 15 residues. The CDR3 sequence: CASSVGVTRGNEQFF. The CDR3, as DNA: TGTGCCAGCAGCGTAGGCGTGACAAGGGGCAATGAGCAGTTCTTC.

The CDR3 loop reads CASSIWLADTDTQYF. The DNA for the CDR3 is TGTGCCAGTAGTATATGGCTAGCCGACACAGATACGCAGTATTTT. The chain couples TRBV19 to TRBJ2-3, with a weak D call TRBD2 (5 bases). Trimming removed 2 bases at V and 2 bases at J, with 11 bases between. This CDR3 comprises 15 residues. The germline V gene encodes CDR1 LNHDA and CDR2 SQIVND (reference sequence).

V usage is TRBV19 and J usage is TRBJ2-1, with 9 bases aligning to TRBD2. Trimming at V came to 6 bases and at J to 7 bases, leaving 13 bases not matched to a gene. Germline CDR1 is LNHDA and CDR2 is SQIVND (reference sequence). This CDR3 contains 16 residues. CDR3: CASSPQIAGERNEQFF. The DNA of the CDR3 is TGTGCCAGTAGCCCCCAAATAGCGGGAGAAAGAAATGAGCAGTTCTTC.

V usage is TRBV6-7 and J usage is TRBJ2-5; perhaps TRBD2 as D (6 bases). TRBV6-7 is an ORF, and what it does is uncertain. CDR3 length: 14 residues. The germline V and J ends were trimmed by 6 bases and 7 bases, with 18 bases remaining between them. CDR3 bases: TGTGCCAGCAGCCCTATGGCGGGGCGGAGGACCCAGTACTTC. This codes for CASSPMAGRRTQYF.

The J gene is TRBJ2-5, the V gene TRBV23-1, with D unclear. TRBV23-1 is filed as an ORF, its function uncertain. The CDR3 extends over 10 amino acids. V lost 10 bases to trimming and J lost 12 bases, with 15 bases between them. CDR3 sequence reads: CAIPNGREYF. The CDR3 DNA reads as TGCGCCATTCCCAACGGCCGGGAGTACTTC.

The V and J genes are TRBV10-3 and TRBJ2-2; TRBD1 agrees at 8 bases. CDR3 size: 14 residues. V was clipped by 8 bases and J by 4 bases; unmatched bases: 6. Looked up from germline, CDR1 is ENHRY and CDR2 is SYGVKD. For the CDR3, the DNA is TGTGCCATCCTGGACAGGGAGGCCACCGGGGAGCTGTTTTTT. It codes for CAILDREATGELFF.

V usage is TRBV5-6 and J usage is TRBJ1-5, with D possibly being TRBD1 (5 bases). Germline-derived CDR1 and CDR2 are SGHDT and YYEEEE. V was trimmed by 1 base and J by 5 bases, leaving 10 bases between them. This CDR3 is built from 14 residues. The CDR3 loop is CASSLWGVYQPQHF. The CDR3 DNA reads as TGTGCCAGCAGCTTGTGGGGGGTATATCAGCCCCAGCATTTT.

This clonotype was observed a single time. The rearrangement uses TRBV5-3 and TRBJ2-7, with unresolved D. TRBV5-3 is sorted into the ORF group, with uncertain function. Trimming stripped 2 bases from V and 6 bases from J, with 9 bases between. The CDR3 totals 12 residues. The CDR3: CARSLPDREQYV. The CDR3 DNA follows: TGTGCCAGAAGCTTACCAGATCGCGAGCAGTACGTC.

The chain employs TRBV6-1 and TRBJ2-2; TRBD2 matches 10 bases. The CDR3 covers 17 residues. After removal of 5 bases from V and 4 bases from J, the junction contained 10 bases not matched to a gene. Germline V gene data show CDR1 as MNHNS and CDR2 as SASEGT. CDR3 in DNA: TGTGCCAGCAGTCCGGCCCTAGCGGGAGTATTCACCGGGGAGCTGTTTTTT. It encodes CASSPALAGVFTGELFF.

V usage is TRBV4-1 and J usage is TRBJ2-1; 11 bases fit TRBD2. Per germline, CDR1 MGHRA and CDR2 YSYEKL. This CDR3 contains 17 residues. The V gene end was trimmed by 1 base and the J gene end by 6 bases; junction bases not matched to a gene: 8. As DNA, the CDR3 is TGCGCCAGCAGCCAAGTCCCCGGGACTAGCGGATCCAATGAGCAGTTCTTC. Translated, it gives CASSQVPGTSGSNEQFF.

This clonotype was counted only a few times. The chain combines TRBV4-1 with TRBJ2-5; 8 bases are a match to TRBD2. The CDR3 has 16 residues. Germline V gives CDR1 MGHRA, CDR2 YSYEKL. The ends lost 4 bases at V and 4 bases at J; junction bases unmatched: 11. The CDR3, as DNA: TGCGCCAGCAGCCTCGAACCTGGACTAGCTGCAGAGACCCAGTACTTC. Its protein product is CASSLEPGLAAETQYF.

The chain links TRBV7-8 to TRBJ2-3; 11 bases are shared with TRBD2. CDR1 and CDR2 (germline): SGHVS, FQNEAQ. The CDR3 has 19 amino acids. V was clipped by 1 base and J by 2 bases; unmatched bases: 11. CDR3 coding DNA: TGTGCCAGCAGCTTAGTTGTAGCGGGAGGGTCCCTTGTCACAGATACGCAGTATTTT. Translating gives CASSLVVAGGSLVTDTQYF.

As regards this clonotype: An end of the junction does not agree with germline; a read error may underlie this. The chain couples TRBV27 to TRBJ1-6; possible D gene TRBD1, 5 bases. From germline, CDR1 is MNHEY and CDR2 SMNVEV (reference sequence). The CDR3 is 14 residues long. CDR3 coding DNA: TGTGCCAGCAGTTTTAGGGGTCTTGACTCACCCCTCCATTTT. It encodes CASSFRGLDSPLHF.

This clonotype was observed a few times. The chain carries TRBV4-3 and TRBJ2-1; 9 bases are a match to TRBD2. The CDR3 is made up of 15 amino acids. Germline V CDR1 and CDR2: LGHNA, YSLEER. Germline trimming cut 4 bases from V and 8 bases from J; bases unmatched to any gene: 9. This CDR3 reads CASSPQAGGLHEQFF. CDR3 in DNA: TGCGCCAGCAGCCCACAGGCGGGAGGGCTTCATGAGCAGTTCTTC.

The J gene is TRBJ2-1, the V gene TRBV5-1; TRBD1 matches 9 bases. V gave up 1 base and J gave up 3 bases; unmatched junction bases: 2. Germline loops: CDR1 SGHRS, CDR2 YFSETQ. The CDR3 totals 15 residues. The CDR3 region has the DNA TGCGCCAGCAGCTTGACAGGGGGCGACTACAATGAGCAGTTCTTC. It encodes CASSLTGGDYNEQFF.

The gene calls are TRBV27 and TRBJ1-2; TRBD1 might be the D (6 bases). The CDR3 loop spans 14 amino acids. Trimming stripped 8 bases from V and 6 bases from J, with 19 bases between. The germline gives CDR1 MNHEY, CDR2 SMNVEV (reference sequence). This chain's CDR3 is CASGNSGVLHGYTF. As DNA, the CDR3 is TGTGCCAGCGGAAACTCAGGGGTTTTGCATGGCTACACCTTC.

This clonotype appeared once. The V call is TRBV12-5, the J call TRBJ1-1, with a weak D call TRBD1 (5 bases). V was trimmed by 7 bases and J by 4 bases, leaving 13 bases between them. The CDR3 has 13 residues. CDR1 and CDR2 (germline): LGHNT, FRNRAP. The CDR3 spells CASVGGGVTEAFF. The CDR3 nucleotides are TGTGCTAGTGTTGGTGGGGGAGTCACTGAAGCTTTCTTT. Together with reference TRBV12-5 and TRBJ1-1, the CDR3 gives the full variable domain: DARVTQTPRHKVTEMGQEVTMRCQPILGHNTVFWYRQTMMQGLELLAYFRNRAPLDDSGMPKDRFSAEMPDATLATLKIQPSEPRDSAVYFCASVGGGVTEAFFGQGTRLTVV.

CDR3 DNA sequence: TGTGCCAGCAGCACCGAATTACAGGGTTTCGATGGCTACACCTTC. Amino acids: CASSTELQGFDGYTF. V gene TRBV7-9 combines with J gene TRBJ1-2, with D possibly being TRBD1 (6 bases). Per germline, CDR1 SEHNR and CDR2 FQNEAQ (reference sequence). The ends were cut back, 5 bases at V and 6 bases at J, with 19 bases in the middle. CDR3 length equals 15 residues.

This chain uses TRBV19 with TRBJ2-2; 9 bases line up with TRBD1. Trimming took 5 bases from V and 6 from J; bases not matched to a gene: 13. Germline CDR1 and CDR2: LNHDA and SQIVND (reference sequence). This CDR3 is built from 17 residues. CDR3 amino acids: CASSPLDRGEFSGELFF. The CDR3 DNA reads TGTGCCAGTAGTCCCCTGGACAGGGGAGAATTCTCCGGGGAGCTGTTTTTT.

The V and J genes are TRBV27 and TRBJ2-7; D not certain. The germline V and J ends were trimmed by 5 bases and 1 base, with 12 bases remaining between them. Germline CDR1 is MNHEY and CDR2 is SMNVEV (reference sequence). This CDR3 is built from 14 residues. CDR3 in amino acids: CASSVIGRSYEQYV. Written as DNA, the CDR3 is TGTGCCAGCAGTGTAATAGGCCGTTCCTACGAGCAGTACGTC.

CDR3 sequence: CASSLAGGEWPQHF. DNA of the CDR3: TGCGCCAGCAGCTTGGCAGGGGGCGAGTGGCCCCAGCATTTT. V is TRBV5-1 and J is TRBJ1-5; 8 bases line up with TRBD1. Germline V gene lookup returns CDR1 SGHRS and CDR2 YFSETQ. This CDR3 has 14 residues. J was trimmed by 9 bases and V by 0 bases; bases with no gene match: 5.

The chain has TRBV7-2 and TRBJ2-7, with D perhaps TRBD2 (6 bases). Trimming cost V 2 bases and J 2 bases, with 10 bases left between them. Germline loops: CDR1 SGHTA, CDR2 FQGNSA. The CDR3 is 14 amino acids. In nucleotides, the CDR3 is TGTGCCAGCAGCTTACTGGGGGGTCCCTACGAGCAGTACGTC. Its protein product is CASSLLGGPYEQYV.